This TCR beta chain emerged from a study of identical twins. There are 17 residues in the CDR3. Germline values: CDR1 LGHDT, CDR2 YNNKEL (reference sequence). The V segment lost 4 bases and the J segment 5 bases; nucleotides outside the gene matches: 15. The study, taken as a whole, reports: Carriage of fewer insertions was seen in abundant cord blood beta clonotypes, whereas memory repertoires showed none. Weaker excess twin sharing was seen among beta out-of-frame sequences.

The authors used template switching to add a universal primer site and gave cDNA unique molecular identifiers. TCRdb analysed the 5' RACE reads with MiXCR anew, one entry per CDR3 protein. This sample yields roughly 280,000 distinct CDR3 sequences, of which roughly 9.8% are seen a single time; approximately 6.5% belongs to the top ten. Comment on this clonotype: Its antigen is not identified.

These same records also appear under a second study, on yellow fever vaccine responses in identical twins.

This receptor was identified in a woman aged 18-29 years in good health. V usage is TRBV3-1 and J usage is TRBJ2-5, with 8 bases fitting TRBD1. Sequenced sample: CD8+ T cells sorted from blood. CDR3 residues: CASSPLLDRANWETQYF. The CDR3 nucleotides read TGTGCCAGCAGCCCTTTATTGGACAGGGCCAATTGGGAGACCCAGTACTTC.